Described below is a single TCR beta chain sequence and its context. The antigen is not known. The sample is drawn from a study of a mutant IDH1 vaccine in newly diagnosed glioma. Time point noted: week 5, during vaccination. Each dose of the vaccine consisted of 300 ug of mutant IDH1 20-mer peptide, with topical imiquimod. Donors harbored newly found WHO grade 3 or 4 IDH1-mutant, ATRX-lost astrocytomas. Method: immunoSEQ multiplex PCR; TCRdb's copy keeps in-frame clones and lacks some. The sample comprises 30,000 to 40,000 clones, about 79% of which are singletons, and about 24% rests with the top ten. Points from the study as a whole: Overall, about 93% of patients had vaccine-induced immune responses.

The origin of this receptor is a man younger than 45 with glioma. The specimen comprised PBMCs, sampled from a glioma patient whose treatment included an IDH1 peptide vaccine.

CDR3 coding DNA: TGCGCCAGCAGCTTATGGGACAGGGCTGGAGAGACCCAGTACTTC. Protein: CASSLWDRAGETQYF. The V and J genes are TRBV5-1 and TRBJ2-5; 9 bases line up with TRBD1. The germline gives CDR1 SGHRS, CDR2 YFSETQ. CDR3 length: 15 amino acids. The V gene end was trimmed by 2 bases and the J gene end by 4 bases; junction bases not matched to a gene: 6. The whole variable domain, filled in from reference TRBV5-1 and TRBJ2-5, reads KAGVTQTPRYLIKTRGQQVTLSCSPISGHRSVSWYQQTPGQGLQFLFEYFSETQRNKGNFPGRFSGRQFSNSRSEMNVSTLELGDSALYLCASSLWDRAGETQYFGPGTRLLVL.